This record covers a single TCR beta chain. The antigen is not known. These data come from a study of OX40 agonist ivuxolimab in advanced cancers. Study summary: Intravenous ivuxolimab was administered to patients every 2 weeks at 0.01 to 10 mg/kg. Every patient in dose escalation had hepatocellular carcinoma, melanoma, renal cell or head and neck cancer.

Autoimmune disease history or systemic immunosuppression disqualified patients. Here immunoSEQ multiplex PCR was the method, and the copy in TCRdb shows in-frame clones only, minus some. Of roughly 60,000 clones listed, less than 90% are singletons. Broader study findings: Low normalized T-cell clonal expansion also characterized some of the nonresponders.

Germline CDR1 and CDR2: SQVTM and ANQGSEA. Trimming removed 5 bases from V and 8 bases from J; junction bases left unmatched: 9. The CDR3 has 14 amino acids. This material consisted of CD4+ or CD8+ T cells sorted from blood, taken in a trial of the OX40 agonist ivuxolimab. The sequence came from an adult with an advanced solid tumor such as melanoma, head and neck, liver or kidney cancer. The gene calls are TRBV29-1 and TRBJ2-1; TRBD2 agrees at 10 bases. Written as DNA, the CDR3 is TGCAGCGTTTACAAGGGACTAGCGCCGCATGAGCAGTTCTTC. Translated: CSVYKGLAPHEQFF.